A single sample gave rise to the 17 T cell receptor beta chains below, sequenced in a study of cytomegalovirus exposure and HLA in healthy donors. Assay: immunoSEQ multiplex PCR; the TCRdb copy retains only in-frame clones and omits some. The table shows about 84,000 clones, with roughly 91% occurring only once. Sample: PBMCs. These receptor sequences come from a man aged 30 to 39 in good health and CMV-seronegative.

This clone was counted once. The chain joins TRBV6-5 to TRBJ1-2; unclear D gene. Trimming stripped 10 bases from V and 0 bases from J, with 9 bases between. Germline V gene sequence: CDR1 MNHEY, CDR2 SVGAGI. This CDR3 has 12 amino acids. CDR3 in amino acids: CATEETNYGYTF. CDR3 DNA: TGTGCCACCGAAGAGACTAACTATGGCTACACCTTC.

A few counts support this clone. This chain joins TRBV6-4 and TRBJ2-1, with 8 bases matching TRBD1. The germline CDR1 and CDR2 sequences are MRHNA and SNTAGT. This CDR3 spans 15 amino acids. V dropped 6 bases and J dropped 8; count of bases not matched to a gene: 12. CDR3 loop: CASRPGQGLGDEQFF. CDR3 sequence (DNA): TGTGCCAGCAGACCTGGACAGGGCCTCGGGGATGAGCAGTTCTTC.

This chain uses TRBV4-1 with TRBJ2-5; 7 bases map to TRBD1. V gave up 5 bases and J gave up 5 bases; unmatched junction bases: 11. Germline lookup yields CDR1 MGHRA and CDR2 YSYEKL. This CDR3 has 15 residues. The CDR3 bases are TGCGCCAGCAGCGAACAGGACAGGAGTTTCGAGACCCAGTACTTC. This translates into CASSEQDRSFETQYF.

This clone was detected only a few times. The chain carries TRBV5-4 and TRBJ1-1; D not certain. The germline V gene has CDR1 SGHNT and CDR2 YYREEE (reference sequence). CDR3 length: 13 amino acids. With 1 base removed from V and 1 base from J, the gap between germline ends came to 5 bases. The CDR3 reads CASSLSENTEAFF. As DNA, the CDR3 is TGTGCCAGCAGCTTGTCAGAGAACACTGAAGCTTTCTTT.

The V gene is TRBV28, the J gene TRBJ2-1, with 9 bases fitting TRBD1. Unmatched junction bases numbered 10, after V lost 2 bases and J lost 11 bases. This CDR3 is 15 amino acids long. Germline lookup yields CDR1 MDHEN and CDR2 SYDVKM. The CDR3 sequence is CASSLLPGQGGQQFF. Written as DNA, the CDR3 is TGTGCCAGCAGTTTACTACCGGGACAGGGTGGCCAGCAGTTCTTC.

This sequence joins TRBV5-1 and TRBJ2-5; tentatively, D is TRBD1 (5 bases). The CDR3 consists of 15 residues. V lost 0 bases and J 2 bases, leaving 11 bases between the germline ends. Looked up from germline, CDR1 is SGHRS and CDR2 is YFSETQ. The CDR3 sequence: CASSLAGQHQETQYF. CDR3 bases: TGCGCCAGCAGCTTGGCAGGGCAGCATCAAGAGACCCAGTACTTC.

The chain has TRBV28 and TRBJ2-2; D perhaps matches TRBD2 (6 bases). Germline CDR1 is MDHEN and CDR2 is SYDVKM. V was pared by 6 bases and J by 7 bases, with 15 bases between. The CDR3 covers 14 residues. The CDR3 nucleotides read TGTGCCAGCAGGCGACCGACTAGTTACGGGGAGCTGTTTTTT. This codes for CASRRPTSYGELFF.

The chain combines TRBV10-3 with TRBJ2-7; 10 nucleotides match TRBD1. Germline values: CDR1 ENHRY, CDR2 SYGVKD. V was clipped by 11 bases and J by 9 bases; unmatched bases: 10. This CDR3 is 12 amino acids long. Here the CDR3 DNA reads TGTGCCGCCGGGACAGGGGCCCTTGGGCAGTACTTC. The encoded protein is CAAGTGALGQYF.

The rearrangement joins TRBV10-2 to TRBJ2-7, with 8 bases aligning to TRBD1. The CDR3 spans 16 residues. From germline, CDR1 is WSHSY and CDR2 SAAADI. V was pared by 8 bases and J by 3 bases, with 15 bases of the junction left unmatched. The CDR3 DNA follows: TGCGCCAGCCACGCAGGGGGCGGGGCCGCGTACTACGAGCAGTACTTC. Encoded protein: CASHAGGGAAYYEQYF.

This clone was recorded only once. V and J are TRBV28 and TRBJ1-4; 9 bases match TRBD1. The V segment lost 6 bases and the J segment 7 bases; nucleotides outside the gene matches: 6. The germline V gene has CDR1 MDHEN and CDR2 SYDVKM. The CDR3 loop spans 14 amino acids. CDR3 nucleotides: TGTGCCAGCAGGAACACAGGGGGCATTGAAAAACTGTTTTTT. As protein: CASRNTGGIEKLFF.

The rearrangement joins TRBV10-2 to TRBJ2-1, with 12 positions matching TRBD2. Trimming at V came to 6 bases and at J to 2 bases, leaving 2 bases not matched to a gene. Germline lookup yields CDR1 WSHSY and CDR2 SAAADI. CDR3 length equals 15 residues. The CDR3 loop reads CASRGTSGPYNEQFF. CDR3 bases: TGCGCCAGCAGAGGGACTAGCGGGCCCTACAATGAGCAGTTCTTC.

The chain combines TRBV7-2 with TRBJ1-5; D ambiguous. The CDR3 runs to 16 residues. V gave up 5 bases and J gave up 0 bases, with 14 bases separating them. CDR1 and CDR2 (germline): SGHTA, FQGNSA. The CDR3 protein is CASSQHSRYSNQPQHF. The CDR3 nucleotides read TGTGCCAGCAGCCAACATTCAAGATATAGCAATCAGCCCCAGCATTTT.

This clone was recorded once. The V gene is TRBV7-8, the J gene TRBJ1-1; maybe TRBD1 (6 bases). V gave up 3 bases and J gave up 6 bases, with 14 bases separating them. CDR1 is SGHVS, CDR2 FQNEAQ, per germline. This CDR3 is built from 14 residues. Here the CDR3 reads CASSLEGGDAEAFF. The CDR3 DNA reads as TGTGCCAGCAGCTTGGAAGGGGGTGACGCTGAAGCTTTCTTT.

This chain connects TRBV4-2 to TRBJ2-1, with D maybe TRBD2 (6 bases). Trimming took off 5 bases at V and 9 bases at J, with 17 bases between the two ends. CDR1 LGHNA and CDR2 YNFKEQ come from the germline V gene. There are 14 residues in the CDR3. CDR3: CASSEATRNGEQFF. In DNA, the CDR3 is TGTGCCAGCAGCGAAGCGACTAGGAATGGTGAGCAGTTCTTC.

The rearrangement joins TRBV5-5 to TRBJ2-2; TRBD2 agrees at 13 bases. The CDR3 covers 20 residues. V dropped 3 bases and J dropped 4; count of bases not matched to a gene: 15. Germline CDR1 and CDR2: SGHKS and YYEKEE (reference sequence). The CDR3 DNA sequence: TGTGCCAGCAGCTCAAGGACTAGCGGGGGTAATCAACCACCCACCGGGGAGCTGTTTTTT. Residues: CASSSRTSGGNQPPTGELFF.

V usage is TRBV30 and J usage is TRBJ2-1, with 8 bases aligning to TRBD2. Trimming cost V 4 bases and J 8 bases; bases outside gene matches: 4. The germline gives CDR1 GTSNPN, CDR2 SVGIG (reference sequence). The CDR3 is made up of 12 amino acids. The CDR3 sequence: CAWNGGGYEQFF. The CDR3 coding sequence is TGTGCCTGGAACGGCGGGGGGTATGAGCAGTTCTTC. The variable domain in full, completed from reference TRBV30 and TRBJ2-1, reads SQTIHQWPATLVQPVGSPLSLECTVEGTSNPNLYWYRQAAGRGLQLLFYSVGIGQISSEVPQNLSASRPQDRQFILSSKKLLLSDSGFYLCAWNGGGYEQFFGPGTRLTVL.

The rearrangement links TRBV7-9 to TRBJ2-5, with D perhaps TRBD1 (5 bases). The CDR3 spans 15 residues. Germline CDR1 and CDR2: SEHNR and FQNEAQ (reference sequence). Trimming removed 5 bases from V and 1 base from J, with 14 bases in between. This CDR3 is CASSILLTVQETQYF. CDR3 bases: TGTGCCAGCAGCATCCTTTTGACAGTCCAAGAGACCCAGTACTTC.